Each of the 14 T cell receptor beta chains below was sequenced from the same sample in a study of cytomegalovirus exposure and HLA in healthy donors. PCR primers comprised 60 Vbeta and 13 Jbeta primers. The assay was immunoSEQ multiplex PCR, and TCRdb's table has in-frame clones only and misses some. Of fewer than 200,000 clones listed, roughly 77% are singletons. Input material: PBMCs. These receptors came from a woman younger than 30 in good health and CMV-seronegative.

This chain links TRBV28 with TRBJ2-1; perhaps TRBD2 as D (6 bases). CDR1 is MDHEN, CDR2 SYDVKM, per germline. The V and J ends lost 2 bases and 4 bases respectively, with 27 bases between them. CDR3 length: 20 residues. CDR3 in DNA: TGTGCCAGCAGTTTACTTGCCGACCCACTAGCAGATTATATGTACAATGAGCAGTTCTTC. This gives the protein CASSLLADPLADYMYNEQFF.

This rearrangement joins TRBV5-1 to TRBJ2-2; maybe TRBD1 (5 bases). Germline CDR1 is SGHRS and CDR2 is YFSETQ. The V and J ends lost 6 bases and 3 bases respectively, with 18 bases between them. CDR3 size: 16 residues. The CDR3 region has the DNA TGCGCCAGCAACCCAGAAGGGGCTTCGTACACCGGGGAGCTGTTTTTT. Its protein product is CASNPEGASYTGELFF.

The chain uses TRBV5-4 and TRBJ2-2; possible D gene TRBD1, 5 bases. This CDR3 comprises 14 residues. Germline V gene data show CDR1 as SGHNT and CDR2 as YYREEE (reference sequence). Trimming took 4 bases from V and 3 from J, leaving 10 bases between them. The CDR3 DNA is TGTGCCAGCAGCGCCGCAGGGTACACCGGGGAGCTGTTTTTT. This translates into CASSAAGYTGELFF.

The rearrangement uses TRBV7-9 and TRBJ2-2; 8 bases are shared with TRBD1. Germline CDR1 and CDR2: SEHNR and FQNEAQ (reference sequence). V trimming: 7 bases; J trimming: 4 bases; junction bases outside the gene matches: 17. CDR3 length: 18 amino acids. Here the CDR3 reads CASTQPVTTGVRTGELFF. CDR3 in DNA: TGTGCCAGCACTCAACCCGTTACGACAGGGGTGCGCACCGGGGAGCTGTTTTTT.

The V gene is TRBV2, the J gene TRBJ2-1; possibly TRBD2 for D (6 bases). Germline V gene lookup returns CDR1 SNHLY and CDR2 FYNNEI. V dropped 10 bases and J dropped 0 bases, with 13 bases sitting between them. The length of the CDR3 is 14 residues. The CDR3 bases are TGTGCCAACTCCCCTAGCGCCTCCTACAATGAGCAGTTCTTC. Residues: CANSPSASYNEQFF.

This clone was detected once. The genes are TRBV19 and TRBJ2-5; 8 bases fit TRBD1. CDR3 size: 14 residues. Germline values: CDR1 LNHDA, CDR2 SQIVND (reference sequence). Germline trimming cut 4 bases from V and 4 bases from J; bases unmatched to any gene: 5. CDR3 DNA: TGTGCCAGTAGTACAGACAGGGGTGGAGAGACCCAGTACTTC. Its translation: CASSTDRGGETQYF.

The CDR3 loop is CASSPTNVGNGYTF. In nucleotides, the CDR3 is TGCGCCAGCAGCCCTACTAACGTGGGTAATGGCTACACCTTC. The chain uses TRBV5-1 and TRBJ1-2; no firm D call. Trimming pared 4 bases from V and 6 bases from J, leaving 16 bases between. The CDR3 has 14 amino acids. Per the germline V gene, CDR1 is SGHRS and CDR2 is YFSETQ.

The CDR3 sequence: CASSLGRGGNEQFF. CDR3 bases: TGTGCCAGCAGCTTGGGGAGGGGTGGGAATGAGCAGTTCTTC. V gene TRBV5-4 combines with J gene TRBJ2-1; perhaps TRBD2 as D (6 bases). Germline V CDR1 and CDR2: SGHNT, YYREEE (reference sequence). This CDR3 has 14 residues. The V end lost 0 bases, the J end lost 7 bases, and 11 bases lay between the germline ends.

The chain carries TRBV5-1 and TRBJ2-3; 11 bases align to TRBD2. CDR1 is SGHRS and CDR2 is YFSETQ in the germline V gene. The CDR3 consists of 15 residues. Germline trimming cut 4 bases from V and 1 base from J; bases unmatched to any gene: 2. CDR3 DNA: TGCGCCAGCAGCCTGACTAGCGGGGGCACAGATACGCAGTATTTT. Protein product: CASSLTSGGTDTQYF.

DNA of the CDR3: TGCGCCAGCAGCTTGGTTGGAGGAGACCACTACACCTTC. Translated: CASSLVGGDHYTF. The rearrangement links TRBV5-1 to TRBJ1-2; no reliable D call. With 0 bases removed from V and 10 bases from J, the gap between germline ends came to 13 bases. Germline loops: CDR1 SGHRS, CDR2 YFSETQ. The CDR3 runs to 13 residues.

Comments on this clone: One end of the junction does not line up with germline, which may come from a read error. The gene calls are TRBV5-8 and TRBJ1-5, with D perhaps TRBD1 (6 bases). Germline V CDR1 and CDR2: SGHTS, YDEGEE. CDR3 length equals 15 residues. The CDR3 nucleotides read TGTGCCAGCAGCTTTTTCAGGGGTAGCAGTCAGCCCCAGCATTTT. Protein product: CASSFFRGSSQPQHF.

The chain employs TRBV18 and TRBJ2-7; D perhaps matches TRBD1 (6 bases). The V end was cut by 2 bases, the J end by 2 bases, with 7 bases between. The CDR3 totals 13 residues. CDR1 and CDR2 from the germline V gene are KGHSH and LQKENI. CDR3 bases: TGTGCCAGCTCACCAGGGGACACCTACGAGCAGTACTTC. The encoded protein is CASSPGDTYEQYF.

V usage is TRBV7-8 and J usage is TRBJ2-3; 7 bases align to TRBD1. The V segment lost 4 bases and the J segment 4 bases; nucleotides outside the gene matches: 8. This CDR3 region has 15 residues. Germline CDR1 reads SGHVS; CDR2 reads FQNEAQ. The CDR3 nucleotides read TGTGCCAGCAGCTCCACAGGGGATATGCCAGATACGCAGTATTTT. This encodes CASSSTGDMPDTQYF.

This clone was recorded only once. V is TRBV9 and J is TRBJ2-5, with D perhaps matching TRBD1 (6 bases). Germline V CDR1 and CDR2: SGDLS, YYNGEE. CDR3 length: 16 residues. Trimming left V 3 bases short and J 0 bases short, with 15 bases between. CDR3 DNA: TGTGCCAGCAGCGATCAGGGGTTTGGGAACCAAGAGACCCAGTACTTC. It is translated as CASSDQGFGNQETQYF.